This TCR beta chain was recovered during a study of cytomegalovirus exposure and HLA in healthy donors. Study-wide results and limits: Investigators reported 164 TCR beta chains as tied to cytomegalovirus.

Nominally healthy donors provided the samples, though records likely missed some immune exposures. Germline V gene sequence: CDR1 DFQATT, CDR2 SNEGSKA (reference sequence). The CDR3 runs 10 residues. V was trimmed by 0 bases and J by 9 bases, leaving 5 bases between them. Vbeta (60) and Jbeta (13) primers were used in the PCR. The authors' processing: Approximately 11 million shared chains were among about 80 million unique TCR beta chains counted in a later analysis. Only in-frame clones appear in the TCRdb table, and some are missing; sequencing was by immunoSEQ multiplex PCR. V and J calls plus clone size are reproduced from that table; the DNA served to infer D and trimming. Among about 200,000 clones, approximately 83% were seen once, and the ten largest hold around 1.5%. Turning to this clone: Its antigen is unidentified.

The material sequenced was PBMCs. This clonotype was sampled from a girl aged 5-17 years in good health and CMV-seronegative. The rearrangement uses TRBV20-1 and TRBJ2-5; no clear D gene. The CDR3 sequence: CSARDVAQYF. The CDR3 nucleotides read TGCAGTGCTAGAGATGTAGCCCAGTACTTC.